One and the same sample provided the 5 T cell receptor beta chains below, sequenced in a study of a mutant IDH1 vaccine in newly diagnosed glioma. Their antigens remain unidentified. The time point is: week 11, during vaccination. Vaccination comprised doses that each held 300 ug of mutant IDH1 20-mer peptide, plus topical imiquimod. Data came from immunoSEQ multiplex PCR; TCRdb stores just in-frame clones and leaves some out. This table holds tens of thousands of clones, 70% to 80% found once. The specimen was PBMCs, collected from a glioma patient whose treatment included an IDH1 peptide vaccine. The source of these receptors is a man aged 35 to 55 with glioma.

The chain couples TRBV4-3 to TRBJ1-2; D call uncertain. There are 13 residues in the CDR3. Per the germline V gene, CDR1 is LGHNA and CDR2 is YSLEER. Trimming stripped 3 bases from V and 6 bases from J, with 11 bases between. The CDR3 DNA reads as TGCGCCAGCAGCCACGAGGGTAGGGATGGCTACACCTTC. Encoded protein: CASSHEGRDGYTF.

V is TRBV5-4 and J is TRBJ2-7; TRBD2 is a possible D gene (6 bases). Germline loops: CDR1 SGHNT, CDR2 YYREEE (reference sequence). This CDR3 spans 15 amino acids. Between the trimmed V and J ends, which lost 4 bases and 4 bases, there was a span of 18 bases. CDR3 sequence reads: CASSRGGTIPYEQYV. DNA for the CDR3: TGTGCCAGCAGCCGAGGAGGGACCATCCCTTACGAGCAGTACGTC.

V and J are TRBV6-5 and TRBJ1-4; D unresolved. The CDR3 is made up of 13 amino acids. The ends were cut back, 5 bases at V and 8 bases at J, with 12 bases in the middle. Germline CDR1 and CDR2: MNHEY and SVGAGI. CDR3 sequence reads: CASSRTWGEKLFF. In nucleotides, the CDR3 is TGTGCCAGCAGTCGCACGTGGGGAGAAAAACTGTTTTTT.

The chain couples TRBV4-3 to TRBJ1-1; D uncertain. CDR3 length: 17 residues. Trimming left V 4 bases short and J 4 bases short, with 22 bases between. Germline loops: CDR1 LGHNA, CDR2 YSLEER. The CDR3, as DNA: TGCGCCAGCAGCCCCATGCTGGGGTTAGAGGGAAGCACTGAAGCTTTCTTT. Protein sequence: CASSPMLGLEGSTEAFF.

This clone appeared a few times. The chain employs TRBV5-1 and TRBJ2-3, with 8 bases aligning to TRBD2. The germline V gene has CDR1 SGHRS and CDR2 YFSETQ. CDR3 length: 21 amino acids. V shed 0 bases and J 3 bases; nucleotides not matched to a gene: 21. CDR3: CASSLAGRASGQSGRTDTQYF. The CDR3 DNA reads TGCGCCAGCAGCTTGGCCGGGAGGGCTAGCGGACAGTCGGGACGAACAGATACGCAGTATTTT.